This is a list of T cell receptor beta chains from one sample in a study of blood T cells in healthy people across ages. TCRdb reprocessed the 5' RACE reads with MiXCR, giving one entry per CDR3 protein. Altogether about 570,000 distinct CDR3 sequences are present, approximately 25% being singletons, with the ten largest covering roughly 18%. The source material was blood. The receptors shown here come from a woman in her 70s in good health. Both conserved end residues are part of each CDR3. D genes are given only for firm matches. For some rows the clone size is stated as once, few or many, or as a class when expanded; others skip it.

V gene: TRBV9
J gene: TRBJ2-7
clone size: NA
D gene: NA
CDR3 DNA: TGTGCCAGCAGCGTCGGGGGTACCTACAAGCAGTACTTC
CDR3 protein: CASSVGGTYKQYF

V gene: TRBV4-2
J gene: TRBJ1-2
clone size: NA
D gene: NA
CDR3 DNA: TGTGCCAGCAGCCAAGCTGCAGGGCAGACTAACTATGGCTACACCTTC
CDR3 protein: CASSQAAGQTNYGYTF

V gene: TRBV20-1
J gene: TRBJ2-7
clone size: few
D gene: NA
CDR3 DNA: TGCAGTGCTTCCCCTTGGTCAAGCTCCTACGAGCAGTACTTC
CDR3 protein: CSASPWSSSYEQYF

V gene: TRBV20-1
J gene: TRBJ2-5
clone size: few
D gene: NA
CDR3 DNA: TGCAGTGCCATCCTTAGAGGGGGCCAAGAGACCCAGTACTTC
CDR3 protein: CSAILRGGQETQYF

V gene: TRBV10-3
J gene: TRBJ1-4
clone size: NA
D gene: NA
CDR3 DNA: TGTGCCATCAGTGGCACAGGGGAAAAACTGTTTTTT
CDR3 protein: CAISGTGEKLFF

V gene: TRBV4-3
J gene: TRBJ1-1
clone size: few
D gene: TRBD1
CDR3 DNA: TGCGCCAGCAGCCAAGAGGGGGACAGCCAAGCTTTCTTT
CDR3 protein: CASSQEGDSQAFF

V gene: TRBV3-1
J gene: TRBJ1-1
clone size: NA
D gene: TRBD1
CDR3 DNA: TGTGCCAGCAGCCAAGAGCCAGGGGGTAACACTGAAGCTTTCTTT
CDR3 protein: CASSQEPGGNTEAFF

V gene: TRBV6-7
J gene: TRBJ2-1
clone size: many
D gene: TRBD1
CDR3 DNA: TGTGCCAGCAGTTACTCGGGACAGGGAATTGATGAGCAGTTCTTC
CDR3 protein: CASSYSGQGIDEQFF

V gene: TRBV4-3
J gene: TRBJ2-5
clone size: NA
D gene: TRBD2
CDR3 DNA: TGCGCCAGCAGCCCATCTTCTCCAAGCGGGGCAGGGACCCAGTACTTC
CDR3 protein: CASSPSSPSGAGTQYF

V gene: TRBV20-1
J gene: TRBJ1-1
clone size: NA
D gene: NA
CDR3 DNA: TGCAGTGCTAGAGATAGAACACAGTACACTGAAGCTTCCTTT
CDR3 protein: CSARDRTQYTEASF

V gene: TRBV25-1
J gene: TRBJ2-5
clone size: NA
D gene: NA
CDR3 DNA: TGTGCCAGCAAACCGACAGGCGTGGAGACCCAGTACTTT
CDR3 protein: CASKPTGVETQYF

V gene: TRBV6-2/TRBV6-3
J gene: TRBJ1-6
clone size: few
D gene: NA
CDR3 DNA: TGTGCCAGCAGATGGACAAATTCTTCACCCCTCCACTTT
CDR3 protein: CASRWTNSSPLHF

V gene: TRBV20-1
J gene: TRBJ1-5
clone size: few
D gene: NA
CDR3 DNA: TGCAGTGCTAGAGCGGACGGAAATAGCAATCAGCCCCAGCATTTT
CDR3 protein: CSARADGNSNQPQHF

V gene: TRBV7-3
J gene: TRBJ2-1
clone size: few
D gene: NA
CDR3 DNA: TGTGCCAGCAGCTTAAATCAGGCTGGGGCCTACAATGAGCAGTTCTTC
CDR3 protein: CASSLNQAGAYNEQFF

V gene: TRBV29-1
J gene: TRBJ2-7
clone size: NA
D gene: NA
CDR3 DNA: TGCAGCGTACAACTGGGGAGCTACGAGCAGTACTTC
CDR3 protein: CSVQLGSYEQYF

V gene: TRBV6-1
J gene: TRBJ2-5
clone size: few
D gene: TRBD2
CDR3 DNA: TGTGCCAGCAGGATTAGCGGGGGGGCCTTGAAGACCCAGCACTTC
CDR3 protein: CASRISGGALKTQHF

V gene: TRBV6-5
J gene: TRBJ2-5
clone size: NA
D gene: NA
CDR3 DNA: TGTGCCAGCAGAGCGACTGGGAGTGGGACCCAGTACTTC
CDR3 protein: CASRATGSGTQYF

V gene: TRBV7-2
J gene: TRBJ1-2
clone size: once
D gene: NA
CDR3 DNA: TGTGCCCTCCAACCGTGGGCTGGTGGCTACACCTTC
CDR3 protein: CALQPWAGGYTF

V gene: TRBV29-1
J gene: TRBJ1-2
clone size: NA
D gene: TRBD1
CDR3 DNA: TGCAGCGTGAGGGACAGCCGAGCCTATGGCTACACCTTC
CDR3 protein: CSVRDSRAYGYTF

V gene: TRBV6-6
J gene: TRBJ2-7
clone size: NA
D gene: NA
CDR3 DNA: TGTGCCAGCAGTTACTCGATTGGGTACGAGCAGTACTTC
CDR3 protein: CASSYSIGYEQYF

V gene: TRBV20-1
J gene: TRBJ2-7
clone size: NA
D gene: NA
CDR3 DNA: TGCAGTGCTACCCTGGGTCTCGCTGGCTACGAGCAGTACTTC
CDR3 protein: CSATLGLAGYEQYF

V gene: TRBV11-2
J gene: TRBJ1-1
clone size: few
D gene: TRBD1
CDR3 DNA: TGTGCCAGCAGGCGAACAGGGGTCACTGAAGCTTTCTTT
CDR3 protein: CASRRTGVTEAFF

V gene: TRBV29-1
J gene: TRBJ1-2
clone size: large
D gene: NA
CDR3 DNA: TGCAGCGCCGCCCCCACAGTCGGAGGTGGCTACACCTTC
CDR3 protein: CSAAPTVGGGYTF

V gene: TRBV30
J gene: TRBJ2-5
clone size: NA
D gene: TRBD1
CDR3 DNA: TGTGCCTGGAGTGTATGGGGACAGGGGAGCAAGACCCAGTACTTC
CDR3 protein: CAWSVWGQGSKTQYF

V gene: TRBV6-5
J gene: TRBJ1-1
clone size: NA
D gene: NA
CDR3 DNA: TGTGCCAGCAGTTACGCCAGGAACACTGAAGCTTTCTTT
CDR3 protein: CASSYARNTEAFF

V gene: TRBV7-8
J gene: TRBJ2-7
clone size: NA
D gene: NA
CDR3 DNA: TGTGCCAGCAGCGGTAGGGCAAGGGCCTACGAGCAGTACTTC
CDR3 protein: CASSGRARAYEQYF

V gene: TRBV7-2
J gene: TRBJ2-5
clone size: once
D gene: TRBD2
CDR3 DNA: TGTGCCAGCAGCCAAGCGCGGGGACTAGCGGCATCCCAGTACCAAGAGACCCAGTACTTC
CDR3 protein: CASSQARGLAASQYQETQYF

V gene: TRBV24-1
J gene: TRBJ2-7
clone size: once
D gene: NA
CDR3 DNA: TGTGCCACCAGTGATGATCCCAGGGCTCGCTTC
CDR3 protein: CATSDDPRARF

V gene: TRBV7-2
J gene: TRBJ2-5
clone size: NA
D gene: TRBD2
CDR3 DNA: TGTGCCAGCAGCCTGGGCGGGAGCGGGGGTGAGGCCCAGTACTTC
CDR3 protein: CASSLGGSGGEAQYF

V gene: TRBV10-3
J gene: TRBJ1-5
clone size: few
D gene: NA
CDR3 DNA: TGTGCCATCAGTGAAACCGGGACAAATAGCAATCAGCCCCAGCATTTT
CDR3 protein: CAISETGTNSNQPQHF

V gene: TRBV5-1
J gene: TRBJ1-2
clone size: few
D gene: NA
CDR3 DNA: TGCGCCAGCAGCTTAAATTGGGGGCCGGGCTATGGCTACACCTTC
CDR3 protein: CASSLNWGPGYGYTF

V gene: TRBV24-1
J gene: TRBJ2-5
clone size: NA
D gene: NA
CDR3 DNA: TGTGCCACCAGTGTAGCAGGGGAGGAGACCCAGTACTTC
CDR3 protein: CATSVAGEETQYF

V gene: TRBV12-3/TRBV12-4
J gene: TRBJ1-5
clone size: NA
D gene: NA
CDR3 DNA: TGTGCCAGCAGTTTAGGGACAGAGAGCAATCAGCCCCAGCATTTT
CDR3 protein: CASSLGTESNQPQHF

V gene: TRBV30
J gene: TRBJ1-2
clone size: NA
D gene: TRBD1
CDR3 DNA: TGTGCCTGGAGAAACAGGGGGGACTATGGCTACACCTTC
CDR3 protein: CAWRNRGDYGYTF

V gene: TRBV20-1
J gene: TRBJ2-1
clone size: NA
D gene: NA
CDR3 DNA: TGCAGTGCCACTCTAGCTGGGAAGCAAAGGTACAATGAGCAGTTCTTC
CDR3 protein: CSATLAGKQRYNEQFF

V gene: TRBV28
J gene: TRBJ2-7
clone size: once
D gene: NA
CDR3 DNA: TGTGCCAGCAGTTTGGTCCGGATCGGGGGACACGAGCAGTACTTC
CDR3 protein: CASSLVRIGGHEQYF

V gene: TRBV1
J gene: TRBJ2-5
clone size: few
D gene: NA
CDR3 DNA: TGCACCAGCAGCCCGCCAGCGGGGCGAGAGACCCAGTACTTC
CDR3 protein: CTSSPPAGRETQYF

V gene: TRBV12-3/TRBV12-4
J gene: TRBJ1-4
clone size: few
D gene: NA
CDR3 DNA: TGTGCCAGCAGCCCCGGAGAAGAAAAACTGTTTTTT
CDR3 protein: CASSPGEEKLFF

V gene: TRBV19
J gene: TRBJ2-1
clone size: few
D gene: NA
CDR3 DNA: TGTGCCAGTAGTATGCCCCGGACTACGGGAAATGAGCAGTTCTTC
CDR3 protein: CASSMPRTTGNEQFF

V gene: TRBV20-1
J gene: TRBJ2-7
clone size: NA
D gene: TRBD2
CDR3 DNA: TGCAGTGCCTACGGGGGGGGTAGCTCCTACGAGCAGTACTTC
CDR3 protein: CSAYGGGSSYEQYF

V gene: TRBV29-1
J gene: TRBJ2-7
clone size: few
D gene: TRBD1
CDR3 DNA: TGCAGCGCAAAGACAGGGGTGTCCGAGCAGTACTTC
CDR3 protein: CSAKTGVSEQYF

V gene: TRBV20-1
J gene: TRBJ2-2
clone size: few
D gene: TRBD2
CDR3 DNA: TGCAGTGCTGCTAGCGGGGGGGCCTTGAGCGGGGAGCTGTTTTTT
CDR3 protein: CSAASGGALSGELFF

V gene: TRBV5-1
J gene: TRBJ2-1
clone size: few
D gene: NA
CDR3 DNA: TGCGCCAGCAGCTTGGGACCCCGGCTAATGGGTGAGCAGTTCTTC
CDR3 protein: CASSLGPRLMGEQFF

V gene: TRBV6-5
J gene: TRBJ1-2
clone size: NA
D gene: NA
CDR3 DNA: TGTGCCAGCAAGACTGCTAACCTTAACTATGGCTACACCTTC
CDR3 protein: CASKTANLNYGYTF

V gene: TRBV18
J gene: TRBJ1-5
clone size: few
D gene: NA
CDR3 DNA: TGTGCCAGTTCACCACCGGGCCTCGAGGGCAATCAGCCCCAGCATTTT
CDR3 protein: CASSPPGLEGNQPQHF

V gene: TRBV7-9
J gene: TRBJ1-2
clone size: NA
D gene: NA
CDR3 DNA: TGTGCCAGCAGCTTCCCCTTAAATGGCTACACCTTC
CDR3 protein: CASSFPLNGYTF